The source of this TCR beta chain is a study of post-analysis software for immune sequencing data. Study-level results: A handful of TRBV segments were significantly more frequent in patients than in controls. TRBV5-6, TRBV5-1 and TRBV20-1 were among these segments.

Trimming cost V 1 base and J 7 bases, with 16 bases left between them. The CDR3 has 15 residues. CDR1 MGHRA and CDR2 YSYEKL come from the germline V gene. The sample holds a few counts of this clonotype. The target antigen is unknown. Unique molecular identifiers featured in each of the TCR beta cDNA libraries. A single record per CDR3 protein comes from TCRdb applying MiXCR to the PCR reads. The sample records roughly 540,000 distinct CDR3 sequences, about a third being singletons. Sequencing used blood. This TCR was sampled from a girl younger than 18 with multiple sclerosis. This chain joins TRBV4-1 and TRBJ1-1; D unresolved. The CDR3 nucleotides read TGCGCCAGCAGCCAAGCGTATGGGATTTGGGATGAAGCTTTCTTT. This gives the protein CASSQAYGIWDEAFF.